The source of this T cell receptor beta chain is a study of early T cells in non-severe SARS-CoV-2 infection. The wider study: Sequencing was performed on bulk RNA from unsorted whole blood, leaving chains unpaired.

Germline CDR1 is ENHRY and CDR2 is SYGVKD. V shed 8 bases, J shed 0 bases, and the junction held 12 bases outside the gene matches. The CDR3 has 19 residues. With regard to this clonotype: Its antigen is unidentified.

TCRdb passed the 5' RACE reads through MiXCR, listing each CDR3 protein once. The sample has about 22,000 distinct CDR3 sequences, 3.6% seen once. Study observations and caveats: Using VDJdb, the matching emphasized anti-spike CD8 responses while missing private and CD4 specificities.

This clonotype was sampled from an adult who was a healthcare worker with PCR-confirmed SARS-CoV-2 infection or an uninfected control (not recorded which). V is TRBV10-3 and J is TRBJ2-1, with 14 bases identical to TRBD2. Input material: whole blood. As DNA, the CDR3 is TGTGCCATCCGCCCCCAGGGACTAGCGGGGGATAGCTCCTACAATGAGCAGTTCTTC. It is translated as CAIRPQGLAGDSSYNEQFF.